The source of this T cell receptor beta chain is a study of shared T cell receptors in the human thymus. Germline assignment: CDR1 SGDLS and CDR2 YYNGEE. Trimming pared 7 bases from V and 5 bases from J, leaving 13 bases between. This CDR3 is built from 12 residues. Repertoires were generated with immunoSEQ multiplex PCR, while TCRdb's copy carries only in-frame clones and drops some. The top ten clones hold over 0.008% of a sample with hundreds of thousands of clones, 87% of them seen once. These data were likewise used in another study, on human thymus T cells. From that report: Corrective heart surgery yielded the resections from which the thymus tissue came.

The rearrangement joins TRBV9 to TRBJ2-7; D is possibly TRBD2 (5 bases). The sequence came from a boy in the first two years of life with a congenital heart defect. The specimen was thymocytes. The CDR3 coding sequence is TGTGCCAGCGGGCCGGGGTTCAACGAGCAGTACTTC. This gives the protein CASGPGFNEQYF.